The rows below give T cell receptor beta chains drawn from one sample of a study of CD8+ T cells in alopecia areata. The assay was immunoSEQ multiplex PCR, and TCRdb's table has in-frame clones only and misses some. The table has some 200,000 clones, around 43% seen once. The sequencing here drew on CD4+ T cells sorted from blood, taken at roughly week 36, from a patient treated with tofacitinib. Receptors were obtained from a human donor with alopecia areata. CDR3s include the opening cysteine and the closing phenylalanine or tryptophan. Each record gives: J gene, V gene, clone size, D gene, CDR3 length, CDR3 DNA, CDR3 protein. D genes are given only for firm matches. Not all rows give a size; the values are once, few, many and, for expanded clones, a class.

TRBJ2-3	TRBV7-9	-	-	17	TGTGCCAGCAGCTTAGGACGGGGACAAGGGAAGGCGGATACGCAGTATTTT	CASSLGRGQGKADTQYF
TRBJ2-1	TRBV9	-	TRBD2	16	TGTGCCAGCAGCGTAGAGGCGGGAGCGGCGATATATGAGCAGTTCTTC	CASSVEAGAAIYEQFF
TRBJ2-3	TRBV6-1	-	TRBD1	16	TGTGCCATCAGTGAGTCAGACAGGGGGGCCAGAGATACGCAGTATTTT	CAISESDRGARDTQYF
TRBJ2-7	TRBV2	-	TRBD1	15	TGTGCCAGCAGCAACCGGGACAGGGGGCCCTACGAGCAGTACTTC	CASSNRDRGPYEQYF
TRBJ2-5	TRBV5-4	-	-	15	TGTGCCAGCAGTCCAGGGGGGAGATCCCAAGAGACCCAGTACTTC	CASSPGGRSQETQYF
TRBJ1-2	TRBV9	-	TRBD1	12	TGTGCCAGCAGTCGTACAGGGGAGGGCTACACCTTC	CASSRTGEGYTF
TRBJ1-3	TRBV5-6	-	-	11	TGTGCCAGCAGCGGGGGAGACACCATATATTTT	CASSGGDTIYF
TRBJ1-2	TRBV7-9	-	-	12	TGTGCCAGCAGCCCGTTGGAAAGTAGCTACACCTTC	CASSPLESSYTF
TRBJ2-7	TRBV6-5	few	-	14	TGTGCCAGCAGTCCCCGGAGGCTATCCACCGAGCAGTACTTC	CASSPRRLSTEQYF
TRBJ2-5	TRBV19	-	-	14	TGTGCCAGCAAAATTCCGGGGATGGGCGAGACCCAGTACTTC	CASKIPGMGETQYF
TRBJ2-5	TRBV7-6	-	-	14	TGTGCCAGCAGCTTAGAAGTCCGCCAAGAGACCCAGTACTTC	CASSLEVRQETQYF
TRBJ2-7	TRBV11-3	-	-	11	TGTGCCAGGTCGTCCGCCTACGAGCAGTACTTC	CARSSAYEQYF
TRBJ1-1	TRBV30	-	-	13	TGTGCCTGGAGTGTACGGTTCGGGGGCGAAGCTTTCTTT	CAWSVRFGGEAFF
TRBJ1-1	TRBV25-1	-	-	13	TGTGCCAGCAGCTTGACCCGTGGCACTGAAGCTTTCTTT	CASSLTRGTEAFF
TRBJ2-1	TRBV29-1	-	TRBD2	16	TGCAGCGTTGCCCCCAGACTAGCGGGAGGGAACAATGAGCAGTTCTTC	CSVAPRLAGGNNEQFF
TRBJ1-2	TRBV5-6	few	-	13	TGTGCCAGCAGCTTAAGCGGAAACTATGGCTACACCTTC	CASSLSGNYGYTF
TRBJ2-2	TRBV30	once	-	13	TGTGCCTGGGGAAAAGGGTTCACCGGGGAGCTGTTTTTT	CAWGKGFTGELFF
TRBJ2-6	TRBV28	-	-	17	TGTGCCAGCAGTCCCCCGGGACCGACGGCAGGGGCCAACGTCCTGACTTTC	CASSPPGPTAGANVLTF
TRBJ1-5	TRBV27	few	-	15	TGTGCCAGCAGTTTATATGGGAACGAAGATCAGCCCCAGCATTTT	CASSLYGNEDQPQHF
TRBJ2-3	TRBV5-1	-	-	14	TGCGCCAGCAGCTTGGCGGGGAGCACAGATACGCAGTATTTT	CASSLAGSTDTQYF
TRBJ2-5	TRBV5-4	-	-	12	TGTGCCAGCAGCTTGCGTCAAGAGACCCAGTACTTC	CASSLRQETQYF
TRBJ2-1	TRBV7-2	once	-	11	TGTGCCAGCAGCTCCCTTCATGAGCAGTTCTTC	CASSSLHEQFF
TRBJ2-2	TRBV30	-	TRBD2	16	TGTGCCTGGAGTCCCTCCAGAAGCGGGATTACCGGGGAGCTGTTTTTT	CAWSPSRSGITGELFF
TRBJ2-5	TRBV6-1	-	TRBD2	17	TGTGCCAGCAGTGAACGTCTAGCGGGAGGGCCAGCCGAGACCCAGTACTTC	CASSERLAGGPAETQYF
TRBJ2-3	TRBV29-1	-	TRBD2	14	TGCAGCGTTGGGGGACTAGCGGGAGTAGATACGCAGTATTTT	CSVGGLAGVDTQYF
TRBJ2-3	TRBV7-2	few	-	13	TGTGCCAGCACCCCGTGGGAAGGAGATACGCAGTATTTT	CASTPWEGDTQYF
TRBJ2-7	TRBV7-9	many	TRBD2	15	TGTGCCAGCAGCATTGGACTAGCGGGAGCTGGCGAGCAGTACTTC	CASSIGLAGAGEQYF
TRBJ1-4	TRBV4-1	once	-	15	TGCGCCAGCAGTCTGGAGGGACGGGGGACGGGAAAACTGTTTTTT	CASSLEGRGTGKLFF
TRBJ2-7	TRBV6-1	-	-	14	TGTGCCAGCAGCCACAACCACGGGACCTACGAGCAGTACTTC	CASSHNHGTYEQYF
TRBJ2-7	TRBV15	-	-	12	TGTGCCACCAGCAGAGCCAACAGGGCCATGTACTTC	CATSRANRAMYF
TRBJ2-7	TRBV7-9	-	-	14	TGTGCCGCCCGAGACACGGACGCAACCTTGGTACAGTACTTC	CAARDTDATLVQYF
TRBJ2-7	TRBV11-2	many	-	16	TGTGCCAGCAGCTTAGGGGGGGCGAGGAGCTCCTACGAGCAGTACTTC	CASSLGGARSSYEQYF
TRBJ2-7	TRBV2	-	-	14	TGTGCCAGCAGTGCCCCGGGTGCCGACAACGAGCAGTACTTC	CASSAPGADNEQYF
TRBJ2-2	TRBV30	-	-	13	TGTGCCTGGAGGGACGGGAACACCGGGGAGCTGTTTTTT	CAWRDGNTGELFF
TRBJ1-2	TRBV4-1	-	-	14	TGCGCCAGCAGCCAAGAAGCCAACCGTCGAGGCTACACCTTC	CASSQEANRRGYTF
TRBJ2-3	TRBV7-2	few	TRBD1	15	TGTGCCAGCACCCAAGGACAGGGCCTCGTCGGTACGCAGTATTTT	CASTQGQGLVGTQYF
TRBJ2-3	TRBV5-4	-	-	12	TGTGCCAGCAGCACGAGACGAGATACGCAGTATTTT	CASSTRRDTQYF
TRBJ2-7	TRBV15	-	TRBD2	15	TGTGCCACCAGAGACCCAGGACTAGCGGGTCGGGAGCAGTACTTC	CATRDPGLAGREQYF
TRBJ2-3	TRBV29-1	-	-	14	TGCAGCGTTGAAGACCCCTTCCTGGCGAATACGCAGTATTTT	CSVEDPFLANTQYF
TRBJ2-5	TRBV7-6	-	-	13	TGTGCCAGCACCCGGGCGGTATCGGAGACCCAGTACTTC	CASTRAVSETQYF
TRBJ1-1	TRBV19	few	-	12	TGTGCCAGCCGTCGAGGGCGCACTGAAGCTTTCTTT	CASRRGRTEAFF
TRBJ2-7	TRBV29-1	-	TRBD1	15	TGCAGCGTAAAACCCGGGACAGGGGGGGACTACGAGCAGTACTTC	CSVKPGTGGDYEQYF
TRBJ2-3	TRBV5-1	-	TRBD2	15	TGCGCCAGCAGCTTACTAGCGGGACAAGGAGATACGCAGTATTTT	CASSLLAGQGDTQYF
TRBJ2-5	TRBV6-5	-	-	12	TGTGCCAGCAGTTACCGGGGAGGGACCCAGTACTTC	CASSYRGGTQYF
TRBJ1-2	TRBV4-2	-	-	13	TGTGCCAGCAGCCAAGACAGGGACTCTGGCTACACCTTC	CASSQDRDSGYTF
TRBJ2-7	TRBV7-2	once	-	14	TGTGCCAGCAGCCCGGGACGGGGGACCTACGAGCAGTACTTC	CASSPGRGTYEQYF
TRBJ2-1	TRBV5-6	-	TRBD2	15	TGTGCCAGCAGCTTGGGGCGGGAGATCTACAATGAGCAGTTCTTC	CASSLGREIYNEQFF
TRBJ2-3	TRBV7-9	-	-	14	TGTGCCAGCAGCCCCCGTACCTGGGAGGATACGCAGTATTTT	CASSPRTWEDTQYF
TRBJ2-5	TRBV30	-	TRBD2	14	TGTGCCTGGCGCGGGCTAGCGGGGACGGAGACCCAGTACTTC	CAWRGLAGTETQYF
TRBJ2-3	TRBV29-1	-	-	14	TGCAGTACAGTGTCCACGAGCAGGCTTCGGTCGCAGTATTTT	CSTVSTSRLRSQYF
TRBJ1-2	TRBV4-1	few	-	13	TGCGCCAGCAGCCAAGATCAGGCGGGGGGCTACACCTTC	CASSQDQAGGYTF
TRBJ2-1	TRBV30	-	TRBD2	15	TGTGCCTGGAGTGTACTAGCGGGAGTAACGGGTGAGCAGTTCTTC	CAWSVLAGVTGEQFF
TRBJ1-5	TRBV5-4	-	TRBD1	15	TGTGCCAGCAGTGCTGGGACAGGGATTAATCAGCCCCAGCATTTT	CASSAGTGINQPQHF
TRBJ2-3	TRBV7-9	-	TRBD2	15	TGTGCCAGCAGCTTAGCTAGCGGGGCCGGGGCTACGCAGTATTTT	CASSLASGAGATQYF
TRBJ1-2	TRBV30	few	TRBD1	12	TGTGCCCAAGGACAGGGTGAATATGGCTACACCTTC	CAQGQGEYGYTF
TRBJ2-3	TRBV7-2	-	-	14	TGTGCCAGCAGCTTAAATCAGGCCACAGATACGCAGTATTTT	CASSLNQATDTQYF
TRBJ1-1	TRBV30	-	TRBD1	14	TGTGCCTGGAATACACAGGGGTTTCACACTGAAGCTTTCTTT	CAWNTQGFHTEAFF
TRBJ2-5	TRBV5-1	-	TRBD1	15	TGCGCCAGCAGCATTACATACCGGGACAGAGAGACCCAGTACTTC	CASSITYRDRETQYF
TRBJ1-1	TRBV2	-	-	14	TGTGCCAGCAGTGAACGGCGAGGGAACACTGAAGCTTTCTTT	CASSERRGNTEAFF